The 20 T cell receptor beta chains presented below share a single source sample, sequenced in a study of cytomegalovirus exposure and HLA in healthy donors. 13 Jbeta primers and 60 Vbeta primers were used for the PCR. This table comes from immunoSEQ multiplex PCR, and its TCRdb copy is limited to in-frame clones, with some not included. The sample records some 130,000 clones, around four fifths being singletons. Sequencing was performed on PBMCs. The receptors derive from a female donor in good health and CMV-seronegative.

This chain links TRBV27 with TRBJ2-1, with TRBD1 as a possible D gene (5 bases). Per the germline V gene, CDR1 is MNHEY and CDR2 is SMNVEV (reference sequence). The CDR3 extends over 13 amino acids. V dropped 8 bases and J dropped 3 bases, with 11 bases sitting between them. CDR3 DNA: TGTGCCAGCGGATGGACAAACTACAATGAGCAGTTCTTC. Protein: CASGWTNYNEQFF.

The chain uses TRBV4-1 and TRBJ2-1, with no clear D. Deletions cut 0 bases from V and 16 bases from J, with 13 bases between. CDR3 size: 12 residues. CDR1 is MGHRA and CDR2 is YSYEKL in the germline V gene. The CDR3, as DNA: TGCGCCAGCAGCCAAGATACGAGAGTATATTTCTTC. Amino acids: CASSQDTRVYFF.

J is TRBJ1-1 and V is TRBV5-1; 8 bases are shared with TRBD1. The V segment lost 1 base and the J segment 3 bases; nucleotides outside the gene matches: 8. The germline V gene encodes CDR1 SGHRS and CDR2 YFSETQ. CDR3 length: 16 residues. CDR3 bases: TGCGCCAGCAGCTTGAGAGCTACGGGACAGGACACTGAAGCTTTCTTT. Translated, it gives CASSLRATGQDTEAFF. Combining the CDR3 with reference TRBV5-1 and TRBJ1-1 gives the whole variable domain KAGVTQTPRYLIKTRGQQVTLSCSPISGHRSVSWYQQTPGQGLQFLFEYFSETQRNKGNFPGRFSGRQFSNSRSEMNVSTLELGDSALYLCASSLRATGQDTEAFFGQGTRLTVV.

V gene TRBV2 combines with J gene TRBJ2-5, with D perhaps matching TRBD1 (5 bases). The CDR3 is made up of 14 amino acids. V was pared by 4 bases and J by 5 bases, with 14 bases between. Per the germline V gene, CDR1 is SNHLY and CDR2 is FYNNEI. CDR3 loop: CASSGWQGGETQYF. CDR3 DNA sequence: TGTGCCAGCAGTGGTTGGCAGGGCGGCGAGACCCAGTACTTC.

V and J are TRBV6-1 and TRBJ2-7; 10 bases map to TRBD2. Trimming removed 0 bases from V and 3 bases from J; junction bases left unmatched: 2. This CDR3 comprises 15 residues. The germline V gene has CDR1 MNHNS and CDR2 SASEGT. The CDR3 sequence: CASSEAASGSYEQYF. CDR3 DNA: TGTGCCAGCAGTGAAGCGGCTAGCGGGAGCTACGAGCAGTACTTC.

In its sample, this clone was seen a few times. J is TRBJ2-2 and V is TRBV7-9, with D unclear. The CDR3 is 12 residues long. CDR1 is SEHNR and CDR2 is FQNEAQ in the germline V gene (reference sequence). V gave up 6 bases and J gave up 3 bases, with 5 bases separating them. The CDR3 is CASSRDTGELFF. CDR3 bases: TGTGCCAGCAGTCGGGACACCGGGGAGCTGTTTTTT.

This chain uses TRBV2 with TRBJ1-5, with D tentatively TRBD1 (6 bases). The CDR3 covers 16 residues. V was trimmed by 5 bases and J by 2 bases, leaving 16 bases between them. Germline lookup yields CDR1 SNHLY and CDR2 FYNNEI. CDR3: CASSPGQLRGNQPQHF. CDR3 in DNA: TGTGCCAGCAGTCCTGGACAGCTCCGAGGCAATCAGCCCCAGCATTTT.

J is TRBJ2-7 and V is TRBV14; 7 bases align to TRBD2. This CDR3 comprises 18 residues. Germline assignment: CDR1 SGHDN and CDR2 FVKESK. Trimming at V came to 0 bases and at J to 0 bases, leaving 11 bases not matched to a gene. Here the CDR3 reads CASSQDRVAGRPSYEQYF. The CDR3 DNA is TGTGCCAGCAGCCAAGATCGGGTAGCGGGCCGCCCCTCCTACGAGCAGTACTTC.

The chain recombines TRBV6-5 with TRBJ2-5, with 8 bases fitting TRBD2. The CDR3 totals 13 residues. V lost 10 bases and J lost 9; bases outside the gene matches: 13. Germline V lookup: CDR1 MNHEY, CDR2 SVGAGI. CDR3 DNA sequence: TGTGCCACCACCCCAGCGGGAGTGTCGGCCCAGTACTTC. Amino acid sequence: CATTPAGVSAQYF.

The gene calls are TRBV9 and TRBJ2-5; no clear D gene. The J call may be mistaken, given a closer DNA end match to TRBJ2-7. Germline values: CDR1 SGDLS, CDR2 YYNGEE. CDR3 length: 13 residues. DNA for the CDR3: TGTGCCAGCAGCGTAGACGGGTCCTACGAGCAGTACTTC. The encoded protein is CASSVDGSYEQYF.

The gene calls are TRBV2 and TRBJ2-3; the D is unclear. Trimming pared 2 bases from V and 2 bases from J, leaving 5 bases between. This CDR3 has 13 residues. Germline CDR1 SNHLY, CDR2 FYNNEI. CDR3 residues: CASSELYTDTQYF. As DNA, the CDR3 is TGTGCCAGCAGTGAACTCTACACAGATACGCAGTATTTT.

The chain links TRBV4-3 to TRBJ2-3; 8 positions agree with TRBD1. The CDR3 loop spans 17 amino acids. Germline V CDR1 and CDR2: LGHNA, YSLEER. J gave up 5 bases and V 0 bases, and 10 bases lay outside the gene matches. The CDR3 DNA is TGCGCCAGCAGCCAAGAAACAGGGACAGGCTTGGTAGATACGCAGTATTTT. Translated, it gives CASSQETGTGLVDTQYF.

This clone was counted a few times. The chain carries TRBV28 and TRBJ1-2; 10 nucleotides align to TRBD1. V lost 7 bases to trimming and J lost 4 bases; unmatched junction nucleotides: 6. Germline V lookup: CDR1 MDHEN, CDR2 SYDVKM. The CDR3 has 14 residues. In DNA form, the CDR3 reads TGTGCCAGCACCCCGGGACAGGGGCTCTATGGCTACACCTTC. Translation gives CASTPGQGLYGYTF.

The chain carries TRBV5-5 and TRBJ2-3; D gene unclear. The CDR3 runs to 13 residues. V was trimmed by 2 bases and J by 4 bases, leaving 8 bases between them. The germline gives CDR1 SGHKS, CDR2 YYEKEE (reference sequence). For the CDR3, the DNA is TGTGCCAGCAGCTTCCCGAGCGCAGATACGCAGTATTTT. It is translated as CASSFPSADTQYF.

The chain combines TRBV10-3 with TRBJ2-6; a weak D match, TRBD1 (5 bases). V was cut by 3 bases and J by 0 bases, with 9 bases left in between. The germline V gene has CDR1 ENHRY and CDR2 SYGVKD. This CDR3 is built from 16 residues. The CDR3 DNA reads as TGTGCCATCAGTGACATACAGGACTCTGGGGCCAACGTCCTGACTTTC. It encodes CAISDIQDSGANVLTF.

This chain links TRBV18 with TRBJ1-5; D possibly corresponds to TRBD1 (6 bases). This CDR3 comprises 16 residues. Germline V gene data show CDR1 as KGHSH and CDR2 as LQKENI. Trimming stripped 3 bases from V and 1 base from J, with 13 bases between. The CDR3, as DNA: TGTGCCAGCTCACCGGCAGGGGCCGGGAGCAATCAGCCCCAGCATTTT. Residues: CASSPAGAGSNQPQHF.

CDR3 DNA sequence: TGCGCCAGCAGCTCTAGGGGGGGGCGCGTGGACACTGAAGCTTTCTTT. It translates to CASSSRGGRVDTEAFF. This rearrangement joins TRBV5-1 to TRBJ1-1; perhaps TRBD1 as D (6 bases). The germline CDR1 and CDR2 sequences are SGHRS and YFSETQ. The CDR3 extends over 16 amino acids. The V end lost 3 bases, the J end lost 3 bases, and 18 bases lay between the germline ends.

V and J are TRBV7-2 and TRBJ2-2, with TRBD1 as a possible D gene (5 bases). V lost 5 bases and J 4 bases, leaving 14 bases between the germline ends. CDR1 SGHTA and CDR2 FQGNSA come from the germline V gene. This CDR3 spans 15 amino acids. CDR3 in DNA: TGTGCCAGCAGCATCCGACAGAATCCCACCGGGGAGCTGTTTTTT. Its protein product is CASSIRQNPTGELFF.

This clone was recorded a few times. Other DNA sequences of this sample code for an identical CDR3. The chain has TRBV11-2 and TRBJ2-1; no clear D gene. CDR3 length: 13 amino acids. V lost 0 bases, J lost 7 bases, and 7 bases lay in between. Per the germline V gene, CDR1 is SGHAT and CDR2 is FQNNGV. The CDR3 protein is CASSLESVNEQFF. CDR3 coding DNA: TGTGCCAGCAGCTTAGAATCGGTTAATGAGCAGTTCTTC.

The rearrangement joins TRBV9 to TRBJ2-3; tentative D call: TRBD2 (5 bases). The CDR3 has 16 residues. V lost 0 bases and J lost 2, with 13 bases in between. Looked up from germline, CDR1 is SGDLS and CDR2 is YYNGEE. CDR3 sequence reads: CASSVARAGPTDTQYF. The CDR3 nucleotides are TGTGCCAGCAGCGTAGCGAGGGCAGGTCCCACAGATACGCAGTATTTT. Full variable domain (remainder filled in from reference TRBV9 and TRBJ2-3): DSGVTQTPKHLITATGQRVTLRCSPRSGDLSVYWYQQSLDQGLQFLIQYYNGEERAKGNILERFSAQQFPDLHSELNLSSLELGDSALYFCASSVARAGPTDTQYFGPGTRLTVL.